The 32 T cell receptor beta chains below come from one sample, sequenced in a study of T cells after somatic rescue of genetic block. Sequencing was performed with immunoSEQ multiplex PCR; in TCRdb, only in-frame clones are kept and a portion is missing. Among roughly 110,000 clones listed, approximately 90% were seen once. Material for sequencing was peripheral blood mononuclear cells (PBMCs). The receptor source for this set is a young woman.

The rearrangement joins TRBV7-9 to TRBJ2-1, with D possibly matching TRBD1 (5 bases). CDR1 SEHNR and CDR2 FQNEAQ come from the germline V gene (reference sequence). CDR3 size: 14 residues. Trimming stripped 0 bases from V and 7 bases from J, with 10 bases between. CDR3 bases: TGTGCCAGCAGCTTAGCGGGGCCCCGGAATGAGCAGTTCTTC. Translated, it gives CASSLAGPRNEQFF.

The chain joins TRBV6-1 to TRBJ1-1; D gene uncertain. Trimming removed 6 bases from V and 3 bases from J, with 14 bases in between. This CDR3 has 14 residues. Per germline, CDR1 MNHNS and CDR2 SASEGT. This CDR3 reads CASSSLSPHTEAFF. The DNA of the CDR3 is TGTGCCAGCAGCTCTCTTAGCCCCCACACTGAAGCTTTCTTT.

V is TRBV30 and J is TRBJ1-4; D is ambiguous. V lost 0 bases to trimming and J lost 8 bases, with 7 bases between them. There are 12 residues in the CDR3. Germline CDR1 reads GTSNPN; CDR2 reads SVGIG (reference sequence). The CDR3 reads CAWSVSAEKLFF. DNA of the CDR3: TGTGCCTGGAGTGTGAGTGCGGAAAAACTGTTTTTT.

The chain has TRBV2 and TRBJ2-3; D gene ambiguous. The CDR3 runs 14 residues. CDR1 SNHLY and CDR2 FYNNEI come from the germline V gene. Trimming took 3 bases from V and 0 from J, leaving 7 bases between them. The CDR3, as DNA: TGTGCCAGCAGTGAGACTCCTAGCACAGATACGCAGTATTTT. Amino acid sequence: CASSETPSTDTQYF. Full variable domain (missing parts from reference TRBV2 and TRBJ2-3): EPEVTQTPSHQVTQMGQEVILRCVPISNHLYFYWYRQILGQKVEFLVSFYNNEISEKSEIFDDQFSVERPDGSNFTLKIRSTKLEDSAMYFCASSETPSTDTQYFGPGTRLTVL.

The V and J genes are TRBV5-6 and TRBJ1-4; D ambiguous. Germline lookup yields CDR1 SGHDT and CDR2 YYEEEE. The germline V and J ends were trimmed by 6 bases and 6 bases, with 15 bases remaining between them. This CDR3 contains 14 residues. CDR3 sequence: CASNTEVNHEKLFF. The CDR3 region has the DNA TGTGCCAGCAACACCGAAGTGAACCATGAAAAACTGTTTTTT.

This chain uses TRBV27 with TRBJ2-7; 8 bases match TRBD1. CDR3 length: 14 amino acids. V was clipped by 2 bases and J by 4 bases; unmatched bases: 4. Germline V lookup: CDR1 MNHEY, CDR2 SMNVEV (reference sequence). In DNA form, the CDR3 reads TGTGCCAGCAGTTTAGAACAGGGGGGATACGAGCAGTACTTC. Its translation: CASSLEQGGYEQYF.

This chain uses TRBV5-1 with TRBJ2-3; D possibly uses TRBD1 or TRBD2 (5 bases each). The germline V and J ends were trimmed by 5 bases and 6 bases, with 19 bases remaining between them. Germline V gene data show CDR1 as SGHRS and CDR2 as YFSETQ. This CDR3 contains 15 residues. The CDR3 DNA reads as TGCGCCAGCAGTTCTGGGGGACCGCCTACGGATACGCAGTATTTT. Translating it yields CASSSGGPPTDTQYF.

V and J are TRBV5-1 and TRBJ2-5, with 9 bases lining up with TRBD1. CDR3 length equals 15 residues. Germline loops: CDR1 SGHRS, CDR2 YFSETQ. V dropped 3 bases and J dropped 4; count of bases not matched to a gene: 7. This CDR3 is CASSSGTGLSETQYF. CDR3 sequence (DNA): TGCGCCAGCAGCTCCGGGACAGGGCTTTCAGAGACCCAGTACTTC.

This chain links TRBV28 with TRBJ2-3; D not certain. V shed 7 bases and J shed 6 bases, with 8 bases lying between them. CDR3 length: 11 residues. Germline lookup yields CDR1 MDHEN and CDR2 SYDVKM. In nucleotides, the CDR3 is TGTGCCAGCATCCTGGGGGATACGCAGTATTTT. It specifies CASILGDTQYF.

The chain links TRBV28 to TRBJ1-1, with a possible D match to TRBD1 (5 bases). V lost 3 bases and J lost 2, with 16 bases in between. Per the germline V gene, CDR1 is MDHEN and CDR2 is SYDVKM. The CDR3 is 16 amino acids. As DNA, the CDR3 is TGTGCCAGCAGTTTGGCCAGGGACGGAATTAACACTGAAGCTTTCTTT. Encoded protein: CASSLARDGINTEAFF.

The CDR3 loop is CASSLGTSGVETQYF. CDR3 coding DNA: TGCGCCAGCAGCTTGGGGACTAGCGGGGTTGAGACCCAGTACTTC. The V and J genes are TRBV5-1 and TRBJ2-5; 12 bases fit TRBD2. This CDR3 spans 15 amino acids. The germline gives CDR1 SGHRS, CDR2 YFSETQ. The V gene end was trimmed by 0 bases and the J gene end by 5 bases; junction bases not matched to a gene: 2.

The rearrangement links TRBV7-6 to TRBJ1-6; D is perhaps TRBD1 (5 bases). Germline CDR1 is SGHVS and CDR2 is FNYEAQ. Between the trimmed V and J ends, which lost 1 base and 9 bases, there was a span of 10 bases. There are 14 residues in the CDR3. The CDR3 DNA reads TGTGCCAGCAGCTTAGGAGGGGTGGGTTCACCCCTCCACTTT. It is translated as CASSLGGVGSPLHF.

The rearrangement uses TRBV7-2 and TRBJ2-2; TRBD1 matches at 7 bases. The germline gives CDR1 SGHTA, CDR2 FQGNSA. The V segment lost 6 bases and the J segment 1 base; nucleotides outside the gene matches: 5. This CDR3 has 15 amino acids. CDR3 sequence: CASSRRTGNTGELFF. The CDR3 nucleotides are TGTGCCAGCAGTCGCCGGACAGGGAACACCGGGGAGCTGTTTTTT.

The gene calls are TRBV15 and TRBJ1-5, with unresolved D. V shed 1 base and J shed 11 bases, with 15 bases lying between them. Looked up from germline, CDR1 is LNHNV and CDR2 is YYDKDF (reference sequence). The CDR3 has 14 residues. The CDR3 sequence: CATSRGGIGRAQHF. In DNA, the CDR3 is TGTGCCACCAGCAGAGGTGGGATTGGGAGGGCCCAGCATTTT.

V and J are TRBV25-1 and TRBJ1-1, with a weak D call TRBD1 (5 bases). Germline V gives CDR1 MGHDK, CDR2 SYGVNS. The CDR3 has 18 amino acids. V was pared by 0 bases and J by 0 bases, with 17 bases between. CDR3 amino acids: CASSEYESGDFMNTEAFF. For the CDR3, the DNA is TGTGCCAGCAGTGAATACGAATCGGGGGACTTCATGAACACTGAAGCTTTCTTT.

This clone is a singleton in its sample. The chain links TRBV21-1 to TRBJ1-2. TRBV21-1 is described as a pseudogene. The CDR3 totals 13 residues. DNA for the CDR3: TGTGCCAGCAGCCTACTCGGCTACTATGGCTACACCTTC. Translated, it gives CASSLLGYYGYTF.

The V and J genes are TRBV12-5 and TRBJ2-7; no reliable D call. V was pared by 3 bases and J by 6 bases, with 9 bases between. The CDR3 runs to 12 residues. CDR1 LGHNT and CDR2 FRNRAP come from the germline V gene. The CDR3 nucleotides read TGTGCTAGTGGTTTCTGGGCCGGCGAGCAGTACTTC. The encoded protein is CASGFWAGEQYF.

In nucleotides, the CDR3 is TGTGCCAGCAGTTTTTCGGGACAGAGTAACTATGGCTACACCTTC. Translated, it gives CASSFSGQSNYGYTF. V usage is TRBV6-5 and J usage is TRBJ1-2, with 7 bases aligning to TRBD1. Germline loops: CDR1 MNHEY, CDR2 SVGAGI. The V segment lost 4 bases and the J segment 1 base; nucleotides outside the gene matches: 6. The CDR3 covers 15 residues.

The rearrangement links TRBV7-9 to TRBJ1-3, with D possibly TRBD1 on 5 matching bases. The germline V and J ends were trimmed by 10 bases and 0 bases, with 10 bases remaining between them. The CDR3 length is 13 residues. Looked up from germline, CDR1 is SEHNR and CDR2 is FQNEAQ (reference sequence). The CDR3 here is CATRDDSGNTIYF. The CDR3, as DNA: TGTGCCACAAGGGACGACTCTGGAAACACCATATATTTT. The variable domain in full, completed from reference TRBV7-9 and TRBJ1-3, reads DTGVSQNPRHKITKRGQNVTFRCDPISEHNRLYWYRQTLGQGPEFLTYFQNEAQLEKSRLLSDRFSAERPKGSFSTLEIQRTEQGDSAMYLCATRDDSGNTIYFGEGSWLTVV.

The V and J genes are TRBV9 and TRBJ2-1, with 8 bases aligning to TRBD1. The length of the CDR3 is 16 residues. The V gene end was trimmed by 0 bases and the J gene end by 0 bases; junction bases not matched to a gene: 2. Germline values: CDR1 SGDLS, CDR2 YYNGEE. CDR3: CASSVGTGGSYNEQFF. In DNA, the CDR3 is TGTGCCAGCAGCGTAGGTACAGGGGGCTCCTACAATGAGCAGTTCTTC.

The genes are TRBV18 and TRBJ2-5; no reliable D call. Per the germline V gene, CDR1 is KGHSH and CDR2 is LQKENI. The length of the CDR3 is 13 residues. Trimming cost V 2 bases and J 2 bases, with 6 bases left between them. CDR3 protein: CASSPVRQETQYF. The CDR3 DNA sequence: TGTGCCAGCTCACCAGTTCGGCAAGAGACCCAGTACTTC.

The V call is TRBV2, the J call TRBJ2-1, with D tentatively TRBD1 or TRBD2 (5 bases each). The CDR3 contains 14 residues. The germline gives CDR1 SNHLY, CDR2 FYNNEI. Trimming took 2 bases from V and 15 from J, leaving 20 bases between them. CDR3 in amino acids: CASSETGDHPGRFF. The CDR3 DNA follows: TGTGCCAGCAGTGAAACTGGAGACCACCCGGGACGGTTCTTC.

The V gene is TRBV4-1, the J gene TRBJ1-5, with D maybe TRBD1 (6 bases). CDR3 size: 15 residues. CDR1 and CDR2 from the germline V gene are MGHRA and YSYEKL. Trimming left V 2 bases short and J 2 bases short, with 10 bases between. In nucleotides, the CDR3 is TGCGCCAGCAGCCAAACAGGGTCAGGCAATCAGCCCCAGCATTTT. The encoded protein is CASSQTGSGNQPQHF.

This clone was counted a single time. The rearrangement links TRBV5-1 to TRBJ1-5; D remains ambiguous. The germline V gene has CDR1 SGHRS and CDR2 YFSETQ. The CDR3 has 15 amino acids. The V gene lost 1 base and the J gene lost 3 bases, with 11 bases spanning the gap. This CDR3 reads CASSLYSGVNQPQHF. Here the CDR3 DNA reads TGCGCCAGCAGCTTGTATTCTGGGGTCAATCAGCCCCAGCATTTT.

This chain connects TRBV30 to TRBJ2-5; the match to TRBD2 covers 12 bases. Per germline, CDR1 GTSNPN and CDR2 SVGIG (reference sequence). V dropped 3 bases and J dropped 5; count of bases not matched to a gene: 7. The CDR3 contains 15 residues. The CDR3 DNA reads TGTGCCTGGAGGGTAGGGACTAGCGGGCCTGAGACCCAGTACTTC. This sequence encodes CAWRVGTSGPETQYF.

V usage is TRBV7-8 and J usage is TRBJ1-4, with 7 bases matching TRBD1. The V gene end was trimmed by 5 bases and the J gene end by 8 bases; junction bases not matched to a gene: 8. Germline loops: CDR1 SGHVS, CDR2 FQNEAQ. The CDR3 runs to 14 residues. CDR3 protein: CASSTQGLVEKLFF. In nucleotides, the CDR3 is TGTGCCAGCAGCACACAGGGGTTGGTCGAAAAACTGTTTTTT.

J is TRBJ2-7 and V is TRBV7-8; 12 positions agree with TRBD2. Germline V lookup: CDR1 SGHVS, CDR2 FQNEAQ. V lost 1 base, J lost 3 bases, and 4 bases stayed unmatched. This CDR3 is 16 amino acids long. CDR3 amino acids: CASSLVRTSGDYEQYF. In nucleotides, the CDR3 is TGTGCCAGCAGCTTAGTGAGGACTAGCGGGGACTACGAGCAGTACTTC.

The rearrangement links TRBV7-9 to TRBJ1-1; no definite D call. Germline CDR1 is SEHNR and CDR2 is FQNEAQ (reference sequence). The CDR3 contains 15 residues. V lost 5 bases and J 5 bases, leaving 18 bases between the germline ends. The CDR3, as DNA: TGTGCCAGCAGCGCGATAGAGCAGTTGAGGACTGAAGCTTTCTTT. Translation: CASSAIEQLRTEAFF.

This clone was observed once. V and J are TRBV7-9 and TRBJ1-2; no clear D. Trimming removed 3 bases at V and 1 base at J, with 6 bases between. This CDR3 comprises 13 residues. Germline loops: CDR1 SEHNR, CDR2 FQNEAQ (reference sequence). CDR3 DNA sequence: TGTGCCAGCAGCTTCGTAGGTAACTATGGCTACACCTTC. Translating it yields CASSFVGNYGYTF.

The CDR3 DNA reads TGCAGCGCCGGACAGGGCAATGAGCAGTTCTTC. Its translation is CSAGQGNEQFF. The gene calls are TRBV29-1 and TRBJ2-1; 8 positions match TRBD1. The CDR3 is 11 residues long. J lost 6 bases, V lost 7 bases, and 2 bases had no gene match. Germline CDR1 is SQVTM and CDR2 is ANQGSEA.

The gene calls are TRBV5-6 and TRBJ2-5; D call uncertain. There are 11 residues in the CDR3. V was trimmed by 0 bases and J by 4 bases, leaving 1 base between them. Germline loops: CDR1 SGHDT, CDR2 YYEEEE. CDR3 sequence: CASSLAETQYF. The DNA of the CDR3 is TGTGCCAGCAGCTTGGCAGAGACCCAGTACTTC.

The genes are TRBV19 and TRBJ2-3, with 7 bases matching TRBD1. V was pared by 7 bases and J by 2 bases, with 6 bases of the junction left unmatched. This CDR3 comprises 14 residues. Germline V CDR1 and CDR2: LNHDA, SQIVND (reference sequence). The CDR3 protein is CASTEGGPTDTQYF. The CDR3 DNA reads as TGTGCCAGTACTGAAGGGGGCCCCACAGATACGCAGTATTTT.